Shown below are 22 T cell receptor beta chains from a single sample sequenced in a study of beta chain features in type 1 diabetes. Their recognized antigens are unknown. Study results and caveats: A moderate, significant TCRB CDR3 shortening appeared in type 1 diabetes across four CD4+ subsets.

As every portion of the isolated RNA was reverse transcribed, the sequencing read expressed TCRB transcripts. TCRdb's copy holds only in-frame clones and misses some; the assay was immunoSEQ multiplex PCR. This table has hundreds of thousands of clones, around 15% appearing once. The specimen was naive CD4+ T cells from blood. These receptors all come from a man between 18 and 29 years old with type 1 diabetes.

This clone was seen a handful of times. The CDR3 DNA sequence: TGTGCCACCAGCAGCCCCCGGGCAGGGAGCTCCTATAATTCACCCCTCCACTTT. It is translated as CATSSPRAGSSYNSPLHF. The chain has TRBV15 and TRBJ1-6, with D perhaps matching TRBD1 (5 bases). Germline CDR1 reads LNHNV; CDR2 reads YYDKDF (reference sequence). This CDR3 contains 18 residues. V was clipped by 3 bases and J by 0 bases, with 15 bases between them.

In its sample, this clone was seen a few times. V is TRBV12-5 and J is TRBJ1-2; no reliable D call. From germline, CDR1 is LGHNT and CDR2 FRNRAP. V was shortened by 1 base and J by 9 bases, with 12 bases between the two germline ends. The CDR3 is 13 amino acids. CDR3 loop: CASGLDERGRYTF. CDR3 nucleotides: TGTGCTAGTGGTTTGGACGAGAGAGGCCGCTACACCTTC. The complete variable domain, with remaining parts taken from reference TRBV12-5 and TRBJ1-2, reads DARVTQTPRHKVTEMGQEVTMRCQPILGHNTVFWYRQTMMQGLELLAYFRNRAPLDDSGMPKDRFSAEMPDATLATLKIQPSEPRDSAVYFCASGLDERGRYTFGSGTRLTVV.

The chain carries TRBV10-3 and TRBJ2-7; D ambiguous. The CDR3 is 15 residues long. V was clipped by 0 bases and J by 5 bases, with 14 bases between them. Germline values: CDR1 ENHRY, CDR2 SYGVKD. The CDR3 is CAISESLQSRHEQYF. The CDR3 DNA is TGTGCCATCAGTGAGTCCTTACAGTCCAGACACGAGCAGTACTTC.

This clone was picked up a small number of times. CDR3 residues: CASSGDRSSYEQYF. The CDR3 DNA sequence: TGTGCCAGCAGTGGGGACAGGAGCTCCTACGAGCAGTACTTC. This chain uses TRBV6-1 with TRBJ2-7; 8 nucleotides agree with TRBD1. This CDR3 is built from 14 residues. Germline CDR1 reads MNHNS; CDR2 reads SASEGT. The V gene end was trimmed by 4 bases and the J gene end by 0 bases; junction bases not matched to a gene: 2.

This sequence joins TRBV28 and TRBJ1-6; D unclear. Trimming took 7 bases from V and 14 from J, leaving 15 bases between them. Germline-derived CDR1 and CDR2 are MDHEN and SYDVKM. The CDR3 extends over 12 amino acids. The CDR3 protein is CASTPSLSTLHF. CDR3 nucleotides: TGTGCCAGCACCCCGAGTTTATCCACCCTCCACTTT.

The chain uses TRBV29-1 and TRBJ2-3; a weak D match, TRBD1 (6 bases). The CDR3 extends over 12 amino acids. V was pared by 4 bases and J by 5 bases, with 10 bases between. Germline V gives CDR1 SQVTM, CDR2 ANQGSEA. The CDR3 is CSVGVRGDTQYF. The CDR3 nucleotides read TGCAGCGTTGGTGTCAGGGGAGATACGCAGTATTTT.

This clone occurred a few times. The V gene is TRBV11-2, the J gene TRBJ2-1; 7 bases agree with TRBD2. This CDR3 contains 15 residues. Germline-derived CDR1 and CDR2 are SGHAT and FQNNGV. J was trimmed by 0 bases and V by 5 bases; bases with no gene match: 4. In DNA, the CDR3 is TGTGCCAGCAGCCCCCGGGACTACTCCTACAATGAGCAGTTCTTC. This gives the protein CASSPRDYSYNEQFF.

This clone was seen a handful of times. The same CDR3 can be traced to other DNA sequences in this sample. V is TRBV30 and J is TRBJ2-2; D unresolved. The germline CDR1 and CDR2 sequences are GTSNPN and SVGIG (reference sequence). The CDR3 contains 13 residues. Trimming took 0 bases from V and 5 from J, leaving 7 bases between them. CDR3 DNA sequence: TGTGCCTGGAGTGTACGCGGAACCGGGGAGCTGTTTTTT. Protein product: CAWSVRGTGELFF.

The J gene is TRBJ1-1, the V gene TRBV5-6; 8 nucleotides match TRBD1. CDR1 SGHDT and CDR2 YYEEEE come from the germline V gene. Unmatched junction bases numbered 7, after V lost 4 bases and J lost 5 bases. CDR3 length equals 14 residues. The DNA for the CDR3 is TGTGCCAGCAGCATGGACAGGGTTAGGACTGAAGCTTTCTTT. This encodes CASSMDRVRTEAFF.

V gene TRBV19 combines with J gene TRBJ2-5; weak D call: TRBD1 (5 bases). Trimming left V 3 bases short and J 7 bases short, with 15 bases between. Germline lookup yields CDR1 LNHDA and CDR2 SQIVND (reference sequence). The CDR3 runs 14 residues. The CDR3 sequence: CASSMAVAQGTQYF. The CDR3 coding sequence is TGTGCCAGTAGTATGGCAGTCGCGCAGGGGACCCAGTACTTC.

The chain employs TRBV7-3 and TRBJ1-2; possible D gene TRBD1, 5 bases. Trimming cost V 1 base and J 6 bases, with 12 bases left between them. Germline loops: CDR1 SGHTA, CDR2 FQGTGA. CDR3 size: 14 residues. This chain's CDR3 is CASSLMIGGDGYTF. Here the CDR3 DNA reads TGTGCCAGCAGCTTAATGATAGGAGGGGATGGCTACACCTTC. The full variable domain, with the rest looked up from reference TRBV7-3 and TRBJ1-2, is GAGVSQTPSNKVTEKGKYVELRCDPISGHTALYWYRQSLGQGPEFLIYFQGTGAADDSGLPNDRFFAVRPEGSVSTLKIQRTERGDSAVYLCASSLMIGGDGYTFGSGTRLTVV.

The chain recombines TRBV29-1 with TRBJ2-3; no definite D call. The germline CDR1 and CDR2 sequences are SQVTM and ANQGSEA. V was cut by 8 bases and J by 6 bases, with 15 bases left in between. The CDR3 spans 12 residues. The CDR3 reads CSLTLSRDTQYF. The CDR3 DNA follows: TGCAGCCTAACTCTTTCCAGGGATACGCAGTATTTT.

The DNA of the CDR3 is TGCGCCAGCGGATCCGGAACAGCGAACACCGGGGAGCTGTTTTTT. Translated, it gives CASGSGTANTGELFF. This chain links TRBV5-1 with TRBJ2-2; D is undetermined. The V gene lost 7 bases and the J gene lost 0 bases, with 13 bases spanning the gap. Germline CDR1 is SGHRS and CDR2 is YFSETQ. This CDR3 comprises 15 residues. The full variable domain, its missing parts supplied by reference TRBV5-1 and TRBJ2-2, is KAGVTQTPRYLIKTRGQQVTLSCSPISGHRSVSWYQQTPGQGLQFLFEYFSETQRNKGNFPGRFSGRQFSNSRSEMNVSTLELGDSALYLCASGSGTANTGELFFGEGSRLTVL.

This clone was seen a few times. This sequence joins TRBV5-1 and TRBJ2-5; D may be TRBD1 (6 bases). Germline V gene lookup returns CDR1 SGHRS and CDR2 YFSETQ. Trimming stripped 0 bases from V and 7 bases from J, with 13 bases between. The CDR3 runs 14 residues. The CDR3 reads CASSLGTVRGTQYF. CDR3 DNA: TGCGCCAGCAGCTTGGGGACAGTGCGCGGGACCCAGTACTTC.

The rearrangement joins TRBV19 to TRBJ1-4; 8 bases map to TRBD1. Germline V lookup: CDR1 LNHDA, CDR2 SQIVND (reference sequence). The CDR3 runs 13 residues. V dropped 10 bases and J dropped 8; count of bases not matched to a gene: 9. CDR3 sequence reads: CAISDRVGEKLFF. DNA of the CDR3: TGTGCCATTTCGGACAGGGTTGGCGAAAAACTGTTTTTT.

The chain couples TRBV2 to TRBJ2-2; possible D gene TRBD1, 5 bases. V lost 8 bases to trimming and J lost 3 bases, with 13 bases between them. Germline CDR1 SNHLY, CDR2 FYNNEI. This CDR3 has 14 residues. The chain's CDR3 is CASATQGYTGELFF. The CDR3 DNA reads TGTGCCAGCGCTACCCAGGGTTACACCGGGGAGCTGTTTTTT.

This clone was seen a handful of times. The V gene is TRBV29-1, the J gene TRBJ1-2, with unresolved D. Deletions cut 3 bases from V and 4 bases from J, with 15 bases between. The germline gives CDR1 SQVTM, CDR2 ANQGSEA. The CDR3 is 14 residues long. The CDR3 loop is CSVDESPGGYGYTF. The CDR3 DNA is TGCAGCGTTGATGAAAGCCCTGGAGGCTATGGCTACACCTTC.

This clone has just a few counts. The chain has TRBV29-1 and TRBJ1-1; TRBD1 might be the D (5 bases). The CDR3 contains 14 residues. V gave up 3 bases and J gave up 4 bases, with 15 bases separating them. In germline, CDR1 is SQVTM, CDR2 ANQGSEA. This CDR3 is CSVDEGWDTTEAFF. Written as DNA, the CDR3 is TGCAGCGTTGACGAGGGGTGGGATACCACTGAAGCTTTCTTT.

V gene TRBV4-2 combines with J gene TRBJ1-3, with D possibly matching TRBD1 (6 bases). V dropped 0 bases and J dropped 4 bases, with 10 bases sitting between them. The CDR3 is 15 amino acids. Per germline, CDR1 LGHNA and CDR2 YNFKEQ. In DNA form, the CDR3 reads TGTGCCAGCAGCCAAGAGGGGGGCTTAGGAAACACCATATATTTT. It specifies CASSQEGGLGNTIYF.

The J gene is TRBJ2-3, the V gene TRBV9; 10 nucleotides agree with TRBD2. CDR3 size: 16 residues. Trimming took 3 bases from V and 6 from J; bases not matched to a gene: 10. The germline V gene encodes CDR1 SGDLS and CDR2 YYNGEE. Here the CDR3 reads CASSETGAGGRDTQYF. The CDR3 coding sequence is TGTGCCAGCAGCGAGACTGGAGCGGGGGGGCGGGATACGCAGTATTTT. The variable domain in full, completed from reference TRBV9 and TRBJ2-3, reads DSGVTQTPKHLITATGQRVTLRCSPRSGDLSVYWYQQSLDQGLQFLIQYYNGEERAKGNILERFSAQQFPDLHSELNLSSLELGDSALYFCASSETGAGGRDTQYFGPGTRLTVL.

Here the CDR3 reads CASSMGSEGYGYTF. In DNA form, the CDR3 reads TGTGCCAGCAGCATGGGGTCTGAGGGCTATGGCTACACCTTC. This sequence joins TRBV4-2 and TRBJ1-2; D is undetermined. The V end was cut by 5 bases, the J end by 4 bases, with 14 bases between. The CDR3 consists of 14 residues. The germline V gene encodes CDR1 LGHNA and CDR2 YNFKEQ.

The rearrangement links TRBV5-1 to TRBJ1-5; the D is unclear. The CDR3 has 15 amino acids. Germline CDR1 SGHRS, CDR2 YFSETQ. With 2 bases removed from V and 2 bases from J, the gap between germline ends came to 11 bases. CDR3 DNA sequence: TGCGCCAGCAGCTTATCGACTGGGGGCAATCAGCCCCAGCATTTT. As protein: CASSLSTGGNQPQHF.